This T cell receptor beta chain came from a study of OX40 agonist ivuxolimab in advanced cancers. About the investigation overall: Ivuxolimab was an agonistic, fully human IgG2 monoclonal antibody directed against OX40 (CD134), a costimulatory receptor. Intravenous ivuxolimab was administered to patients every 2 weeks at six dose levels: 0.01, 0.1, 0.3, 1.5, 3 and 10 mg/kg. Of the roughly 52 patients in dose escalation, approximately 20 had hepatocellular carcinoma, some 15 had melanoma, 9 had renal cell carcinoma and 9 had head and neck cancer. In the dose-escalation cohort, 75% to 90% of patients were male, and the mean age was 60 years with a range of roughly 23 to 90. Prior anti-PD-1, anti-PD-L1 or anti-CTLA-4 therapy was permitted, and checkpoint inhibitors had been received by 40% to 50% of dose-escalation patients. Partial responses occurred in three dose-escalation patients: two with cutaneous melanoma and one with hepatocellular carcinoma. Peripheral TCRbeta sequencing was intended to test whether TCR sequence diversity was altered and clonal T-cell expansion was caused by ivuxolimab. The paper covers the monotherapy dose-escalation part of the phase I ivuxolimab trial, which included N of about 56 patients.

Genomic DNA was isolated from the sorted cells so that the TCRbeta CDR3 region could be sequenced. The immunoSEQ Assay was used for sequencing of TCRbeta CDR3 regions. TCRdb limited this immuneACCESS table to in-frame rearrangements with V and J called. A share of clones is missing; checked studies link under half to unresolved V genes, and the rest is unexplained. A total of 9,500 to 13,000 clones appear in this sample, about 86% of them only once. Around 13% of the sample goes to the ten largest clones. CDR1 and CDR2, per the germline V gene, are SGHVS and FQNEAQ. Including the terminal cysteine and phenylalanine, the CDR3 comprises 17 residues. The read is trimmed to its CDR3 DNA, 51 bases read in frame from base 1. V ends up 1 base short and J 4 bases short, with an unmatched junction base count of 11. The trial excluded patients who had a history of autoimmune disease or who were on systemic immunosuppression. Peripheral blood for TCR sequencing was collected from all dose cohorts at baseline, on cycle 4 day 1, and on cycle 7 day 1. Samples were obtained from an open-label, multicenter, first-in-human phase I dose-escalation trial of ivuxolimab. Adults with locally advanced or metastatic melanoma, renal cell, hepatocellular, or head and neck squamous cell carcinoma were enrolled in the trial. Before TCR sequencing, CD4+ T cells and CD8+ T cells were sorted from peripheral blood as separate populations.

What the research found in general, with its limitations: In the 0.1-3.0 mg/kg groups, partial responders had among the lowest normalized peripheral clonal expansion, particularly in CD8+ T cells. Antigen specificity was not determined for the clonally expanded peripheral T cells. Low levels of normalized T-cell clonal expansion were also seen in some nonresponding patients. After ivuxolimab, expanded clones were on average more numerous among CD8+ T cells than among CD4+ T cells. At doses of 0.1 to 3.0 mg/kg, clonal expansion of both CD4+ and CD8+ blood T cells was observed from baseline to week 6.

Points on this clone: Its antigen is currently not known. Base qualities are missing; no much larger clone stands one base away.

The chain is assembled from TRBV7-8 and TRBJ2-5; TRBD1 agrees with 8 junctional bases. The sample consisted of CD4+ or CD8+ T cells sorted from blood, taken in a trial of the OX40 agonist ivuxolimab. This receptor was identified in an adult with an advanced solid tumor such as melanoma, head and neck, liver or kidney cancer. The CDR3 region: CASSLDENRGSVETQYF. The DNA is TGTGCCAGCAGCTTAGACGAAAACAGGGGGTCAGTAGAGACCCAGTACTTC.